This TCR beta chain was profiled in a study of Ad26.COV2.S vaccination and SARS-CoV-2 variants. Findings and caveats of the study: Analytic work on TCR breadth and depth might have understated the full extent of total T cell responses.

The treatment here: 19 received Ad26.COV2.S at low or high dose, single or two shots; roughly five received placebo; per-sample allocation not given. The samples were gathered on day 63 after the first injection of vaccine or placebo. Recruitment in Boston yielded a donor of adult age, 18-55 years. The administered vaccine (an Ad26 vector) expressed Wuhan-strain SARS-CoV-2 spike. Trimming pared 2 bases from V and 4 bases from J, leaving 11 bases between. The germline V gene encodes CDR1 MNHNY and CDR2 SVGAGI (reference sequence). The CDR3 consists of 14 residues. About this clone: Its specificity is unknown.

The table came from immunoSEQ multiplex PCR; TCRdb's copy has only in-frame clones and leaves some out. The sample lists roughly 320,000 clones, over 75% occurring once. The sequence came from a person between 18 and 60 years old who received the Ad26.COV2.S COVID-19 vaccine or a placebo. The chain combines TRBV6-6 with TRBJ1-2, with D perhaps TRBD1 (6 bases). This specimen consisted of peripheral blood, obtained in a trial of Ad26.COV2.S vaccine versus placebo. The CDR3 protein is CASSYKGDSYGYTF. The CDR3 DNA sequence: TGTGCCAGCAGTTACAAGGGGGACTCCTATGGCTACACCTTC.